The next 28 T cell receptor beta chains were all read from a single sample in a study of cytomegalovirus exposure and HLA in healthy donors listed by TCRdb under 2017. Receptor amplification or capture employed the immunoSEQ multiplex PCR assay. For the multiplex PCR, a mixture combining 60 forward primers for TCR Vbeta segments and 13 reverse primers for TCR Jbeta segments was used. Entries here come from immuneACCESS through TCRdb and include only in-frame sequences with V and J called. Some clones fail to appear in such tables; in the studies checked, an unresolved V gene covers under half of the shortfall, and the cause of the remainder is unknown. This sample holds about 140,000 clones; around 80% were observed only once. The top ten hold approximately 10% of the sample. The specimen was PBMCs. The origin of the receptors is a man younger than 35 in good health and CMV-seropositive.

This clone was observed a few times. CDR3 loop: CASSHPAGDGTDTQYF. The CDR3 DNA sequence: TGTGCCAGCAGTCATCCGGCGGGAGATGGTACAGATACGCAGTATTTT. This rearrangement joins TRBV27 to TRBJ2-3; TRBD2 matches 7 bases. Germline CDR1 reads MNHEY; CDR2 reads SMNVEV (reference sequence). The length of the CDR3 is 16 residues. V lost 5 bases and J lost 3; bases outside the gene matches: 11.

Written as DNA, the CDR3 is TGTGCCAGCAGCTTAGATCTTAGTAACAATGAGCAGTTCTTC. This translates into CASSLDLSNNEQFF. The V call is TRBV7-9, the J call TRBJ2-1; D uncertain. The CDR3 contains 14 residues. Trimming removed 1 base from V and 5 bases from J, with 9 bases in between. Germline lookup yields CDR1 SEHNR and CDR2 FQNEAQ (reference sequence).

The J gene is TRBJ2-2, the V gene TRBV19, with 10 positions matching TRBD2. The CDR3 has 16 amino acids. After removal of 3 bases from V and 5 bases from J, the junction contained 6 bases not matched to a gene. Germline V CDR1 and CDR2: LNHDA, SQIVND (reference sequence). The CDR3 here is CASSIGLAGATGELFF. The CDR3 nucleotides are TGTGCCAGTAGTATCGGGCTAGCGGGAGCAACCGGGGAGCTGTTTTTT.

This chain uses TRBV28 with TRBJ1-4, with 9 bases that match TRBD1. Trimming removed 6 bases from V and 6 bases from J; junction bases left unmatched: 5. Germline V CDR1 and CDR2: MDHEN, SYDVKM. The CDR3 has 14 residues. CDR3 bases: TGTGCCAGCAGAAGGACAGGGGTTTATGAAAAACTGTTTTTT. It is translated as CASRRTGVYEKLFF. The entire variable domain, with the rest obtained from reference TRBV28 and TRBJ1-4, is as follows: DVKVTQSSRYLVKRTGEKVFLECVQDMDHENMFWYRQDPGLGLRLIYFSYDVKMKEKGDIPEGYSVSREKKERFSLILESASTNQTSMYLCASRRTGVYEKLFFGSGTQLSVL.

This chain joins TRBV29-1 and TRBJ1-2, with TRBD1 matching over 12 bases. The CDR3 runs 12 residues. The germline gives CDR1 SQVTM, CDR2 ANQGSEA. V lost 7 bases to trimming and J lost 8 bases; unmatched junction nucleotides: 5. CDR3 amino acids: CSAGQGAWGYTF. CDR3 nucleotide sequence: TGCAGCGCGGGACAGGGGGCTTGGGGCTACACCTTC. The whole variable domain, filled in from reference TRBV29-1 and TRBJ1-2, reads SAVISQKPSRDICQRGTSLTIQCQVDSQVTMMFWYRQQPGQSLTLIATANQGSEATYESGFVIDKFPISRPNLTFSTLTVSNMSPEDSSIYLCSAGQGAWGYTFGSGTRLTVV.

The chain uses TRBV6-4 and TRBJ1-5; no firm D call. From germline, CDR1 is MRHNA and CDR2 SNTAGT. The CDR3 contains 15 residues. With 5 bases removed from V and 0 bases from J, the gap between germline ends came to 11 bases. DNA of the CDR3: TGTGCCAGCAGTATAGAGTACGGTAGCAATCAGCCCCAGCATTTT. Translating it yields CASSIEYGSNQPQHF.

This chain connects TRBV30 to TRBJ2-5, with a possible D match to TRBD2 (5 bases). Per germline, CDR1 GTSNPN and CDR2 SVGIG (reference sequence). With 1 base removed from V and 3 bases from J, the gap between germline ends came to 15 bases. CDR3 length: 15 amino acids. CDR3 loop: CAWSGIGRAEETQYF. As DNA, the CDR3 is TGTGCCTGGAGTGGAATAGGGCGGGCAGAAGAGACCCAGTACTTC.

This chain uses TRBV18 with TRBJ1-1; possibly TRBD1 for D (5 bases). The CDR3 loop spans 15 amino acids. CDR1 is KGHSH, CDR2 LQKENI, per germline. Trimming cost V 2 bases and J 5 bases, with 15 bases left between them. The CDR3 DNA follows: TGTGCCAGCTCACCATTACCCCGTGGGGGGACTGAAGCTTTCTTT. Translation: CASSPLPRGGTEAFF.

The gene calls are TRBV7-9 and TRBJ2-3, with 7 bases aligning to TRBD2. Germline lookup yields CDR1 SEHNR and CDR2 FQNEAQ (reference sequence). V gave up 5 bases and J gave up 2 bases; unmatched junction bases: 7. The CDR3 runs to 15 residues. The chain's CDR3 is CASSPTGGFTDTQYF. The DNA for the CDR3 is TGTGCCAGCAGCCCTACCGGGGGGTTCACAGATACGCAGTATTTT.

This clone was observed a handful of times. This rearrangement joins TRBV9 to TRBJ2-5; 14 bases are shared with TRBD2. V was pared by 4 bases and J by 4 bases, with 3 bases of the junction left unmatched. The CDR3 contains 15 residues. The germline V gene has CDR1 SGDLS and CDR2 YYNGEE. The CDR3 loop is CASSQGLAGVETQYF. The CDR3 DNA sequence: TGTGCCAGCAGCCAGGGACTAGCGGGAGTAGAGACCCAGTACTTC.

This chain uses TRBV10-1 with TRBJ2-2, with TRBD2 matching over 12 bases. The germline V gene has CDR1 WNHNN and CDR2 SYGVQD (reference sequence). The CDR3 has 18 amino acids. J was trimmed by 0 bases and V by 8 bases; bases with no gene match: 10. CDR3 loop: CASSRRTSGAPNTGELFF. CDR3 DNA sequence: TGCGCCAGCTCAAGACGGACTAGCGGGGCTCCGAACACCGGGGAGCTGTTTTTT.

This rearrangement joins TRBV4-2 to TRBJ1-5; D gene uncertain. The ends were cut back, 0 bases at V and 1 base at J, with 10 bases in the middle. The CDR3 covers 16 residues. Germline CDR1 LGHNA, CDR2 YNFKEQ. Here the CDR3 reads CASSQESGGSNQPQHF. Written as DNA, the CDR3 is TGTGCCAGCAGCCAAGAATCGGGTGGGAGCAATCAGCCCCAGCATTTT.

The rearrangement links TRBV10-1 to TRBJ2-5, with 7 bases aligning to TRBD1. Germline V lookup: CDR1 WNHNN, CDR2 SYGVQD (reference sequence). V shed 3 bases and J 2 bases; nucleotides not matched to a gene: 3. This CDR3 is 14 amino acids long. The CDR3 region has the DNA TGCGCCAGCAGTGACCGGACAGGACAAGAGACCCAGTACTTC. This gives the protein CASSDRTGQETQYF.

About this clone itself: Sequence at one end of the junction differs from germline and may be a read error. V is TRBV18 and J is TRBJ1-5; TRBD1 aligns across 9 bases. CDR1 and CDR2 from the germline V gene are KGHSH and LQKENI. The CDR3 is made up of 15 amino acids. CDR3 in DNA: TGTGCCAGCTCACCCAGAACAGGGGGCAAGCAGCCCCAGCATTTT. Translation: CASSPRTGGKQPQHF.

The CDR3 loop is CASSPGLAVNNEQFF. The CDR3 DNA reads as TGTGCCAGCAGCCCGGGACTAGCGGTAAACAATGAGCAGTTCTTC. The chain joins TRBV5-5 to TRBJ2-1; 11 bases agree with TRBD2. V lost 4 bases, J lost 5 bases, and 5 bases stayed unmatched. The CDR3 is 15 amino acids. The V gene's germline CDR1 is SGHKS and CDR2 YYEKEE (reference sequence).

V usage is TRBV28 and J usage is TRBJ1-5, with 9 positions matching TRBD1. V was pared by 10 bases and J by 6 bases, with 13 bases of the junction left unmatched. The CDR3 loop spans 15 amino acids. Germline V lookup: CDR1 MDHEN, CDR2 SYDVKM. The CDR3 bases are TGTGCCACCAAAGCTCGGGGACAGGGCGTTCAGCCCCAGCATTTT. Protein sequence: CATKARGQGVQPQHF. The variable domain in full, with the rest retrieved from reference TRBV28 and TRBJ1-5, is DVKVTQSSRYLVKRTGEKVFLECVQDMDHENMFWYRQDPGLGLRLIYFSYDVKMKEKGDIPEGYSVSREKKERFSLILESASTNQTSMYLCATKARGQGVQPQHFGDGTRLSIL.

The rearrangement links TRBV7-3 to TRBJ1-1, with D perhaps TRBD1 (5 bases). This CDR3 has 13 residues. With 2 bases removed from V and 8 bases from J, the gap between germline ends came to 12 bases. Germline assignment: CDR1 SGHTA and CDR2 FQGTGA. CDR3 DNA: TGTGCCAGCAGCTTAGGGGCCCAGTGGGAAGCTTTCTTT. It is translated as CASSLGAQWEAFF.

The chain is built from TRBV5-4 and TRBJ2-7, with 8 bases identical to TRBD1. CDR3 length: 17 amino acids. J gave up 4 bases and V 0 bases, and 12 bases lay outside the gene matches. Looked up from germline, CDR1 is SGHNT and CDR2 is YYREEE (reference sequence). The chain's CDR3 is CASSLGGPQGATYEQYF. CDR3 nucleotides: TGTGCCAGCAGCTTGGGGGGCCCCCAGGGGGCTACATACGAGCAGTACTTC.

The CDR3 DNA reads as TGTGCCACCAGCAGATATGACGGGAGGGCAAACAATGAGCAGTTCTTC. It translates to CATSRYDGRANNEQFF. This chain joins TRBV15 and TRBJ2-1; 8 positions agree with TRBD2. Trimming cost V 2 bases and J 5 bases; bases outside gene matches: 8. The CDR3 has 16 residues. Germline V gene sequence: CDR1 LNHNV, CDR2 YYDKDF (reference sequence).

The chain uses TRBV14 and TRBJ1-2; weak D call: TRBD1 (5 bases). CDR1 is SGHDN, CDR2 FVKESK, per germline. The CDR3 is 13 amino acids. The V gene lost 4 bases and the J gene lost 6 bases, with 12 bases spanning the gap. The CDR3 here is CASSLGLFDGYTF. CDR3 coding DNA: TGTGCCAGCAGCCTGGGACTTTTCGATGGCTACACCTTC. Full variable domain (outside the CDR3, taken from reference TRBV14 and TRBJ1-2): EAGVTQFPSHSVIEKGQTVTLRCDPISGHDNLYWYRRVMGKEIKFLLHFVKESKQDESGMPNNRFLAERTGGTYSTLKVQPAELEDSGVYFCASSLGLFDGYTFGSGTRLTVV.

V usage is TRBV25-1 and J usage is TRBJ2-3, with D unclear. This CDR3 spans 14 amino acids. Deletions cut 4 bases from V and 2 bases from J, with 10 bases between. Per germline, CDR1 MGHDK and CDR2 SYGVNS. DNA of the CDR3: TGTGCCAGCAGTGCCGGAGAATACACAGATACGCAGTATTTT. Translation gives CASSAGEYTDTQYF.

The CDR3 DNA sequence: TGTGCCAGCAGCTTGGGGGGGACTAGCAACTACGAGCAGTACTTC. Its protein product is CASSLGGTSNYEQYF. The chain joins TRBV5-4 to TRBJ2-7, with TRBD2 matching 9 bases. There are 15 residues in the CDR3. CDR1 SGHNT and CDR2 YYREEE come from the germline V gene (reference sequence). The trim removed 0 bases at V and 3 bases at J, leaving 4 bases unmatched. The full variable domain, in which reference TRBV5-4 and TRBJ2-7 provide the parts outside the CDR3, is ETGVTQSPTHLIKTRGQQVTLRCSSQSGHNTVSWYQQALGQGPQFIFQYYREEENGRGNFPPRFSGLQFPNYSSELNVNALELDDSALYLCASSLGGTSNYEQYFGPGTRLTVT.

This chain uses TRBV4-1 with TRBJ2-5; TRBD2 agrees at 13 bases. This CDR3 spans 16 amino acids. Germline-derived CDR1 and CDR2 are MGHRA and YSYEKL. The ends lost 4 bases at V and 1 base at J; junction bases unmatched: 3. CDR3 in amino acids: CASSLGLAGTQETQYF. The CDR3 DNA reads TGCGCCAGCAGCCTGGGACTAGCGGGAACCCAAGAGACCCAGTACTTC.

In its sample, this clone was seen a few times. This chain joins TRBV7-3 and TRBJ2-7; 11 bases are a match to TRBD1. CDR1 is SGHTA, CDR2 FQGTGA, per germline. The CDR3 is 14 residues long. V trimming: 5 bases; J trimming: 6 bases; junction bases outside the gene matches: 6. CDR3 loop: CASSLGTGGSEQYF. DNA of the CDR3: TGTGCCAGCAGCCTTGGGACAGGGGGTTCCGAGCAGTACTTC. Complete variable domain (other parts from reference TRBV7-3 and TRBJ2-7): GAGVSQTPSNKVTEKGKYVELRCDPISGHTALYWYRQSLGQGPEFLIYFQGTGAADDSGLPNDRFFAVRPEGSVSTLKIQRTERGDSAVYLCASSLGTGGSEQYFGPGTRLTVT.

The rearrangement uses TRBV5-1 and TRBJ2-1; D call uncertain. The CDR3 covers 12 residues. Trimming left V 4 bases short and J 7 bases short, with 9 bases between. Germline CDR1 reads SGHRS; CDR2 reads YFSETQ. Here the CDR3 reads CASSATGNEQFF. CDR3 in DNA: TGCGCCAGCAGCGCGACTGGTAATGAGCAGTTCTTC.

As to this clone: The junction and the germline gene differ at one end; a read error may be behind it. V is TRBV19 and J is TRBJ1-1; 9 nucleotides align to TRBD1. CDR3 length: 15 amino acids. Germline values: CDR1 LNHDA, CDR2 SQIVND (reference sequence). The CDR3: CASRIGDRATSEAFF. CDR3 nucleotides: TGTGCCAGTAGGATAGGGGACAGGGCGACCAGTGAAGCTTTCTTT.

The rearrangement links TRBV28 to TRBJ2-6; the match to TRBD1 covers 9 bases. The germline gives CDR1 MDHEN, CDR2 SYDVKM. The CDR3 consists of 17 residues. V was clipped by 3 bases and J by 2 bases; unmatched bases: 5. CDR3 nucleotide sequence: TGTGCCAGCAGTTTGGGGACAGGGTATACTGGGGCCAACGTCCTGACTTTC. It translates to CASSLGTGYTGANVLTF.

The chain links TRBV25-1 to TRBJ2-7; the D gene is possibly TRBD2 (6 bases). Germline CDR1 and CDR2: MGHDK and SYGVNS. This CDR3 comprises 9 residues. The CDR3 protein is CPRGIEQYF. The CDR3 DNA reads as TGTCCCCGGGGGATCGAGCAGTACTTC.